A selection of T cell receptor beta chains follows, all from one sample in a study of CD8 T cells in Susac syndrome. One entry per CDR3 protein results from TCRdb running MiXCR on the immunoSEQ multiplex PCR reads. The sample contains 150,000 or so distinct CDR3 sequences, 95% to 96% of which appear only once. The sequenced material came from CD8+ T cells from PBMCs. Source of these receptors: a human donor with multiple sclerosis. Each CDR3 is given with its conserved first and last residue. Each record gives: clone size, J gene, V gene, D gene, CDR3 DNA, CDR3 protein. A D gene is named only where the DNA matches it firmly. Not every row has a clone size; where given, it reads once, few, many or a size class.

>.|TRBJ2-1|TRBV4-1|TRBD2
TGCGCCAGCAGCCAAGTCCCCGGCACTAGCGGCAATGAGCAGTTCTTC
CASSQVPGTSGNEQFF
>.|TRBJ2-1|TRBV11-1|.
TGTGCCAGCAGCTCCTCGGTGGCCGGCTATGAGCAGTTCTTC
CASSSSVAGYEQFF
>.|TRBJ2-5|TRBV20-1|TRBD1
TGCAGTGCTAGAGATTTCGAGGGGGCAGAGACCCAGTACTTC
CSARDFEGAETQYF
>.|TRBJ1-6|TRBV27|.
TGTGCCAGCAGTTTATCTGGCCGGACGAATTCACCCCTCCACTTT
CASSLSGRTNSPLHF
>.|TRBJ2-1|TRBV9|TRBD1
TGTGCCAGCAGCCCGACAGGGAAAGGGTTGGGGTATGAGCAGTTCTTC
CASSPTGKGLGYEQFF
>few|TRBJ1-2|TRBV29-1|.
TGCAGCGTTGAATCGAGGGGGGACTATGGCTACACCTTC
CSVESRGDYGYTF
>.|TRBJ2-5|TRBV25-1|.
TGTGCCAGCAGTGGACTTGGGGAGACCCAGTACTTC
CASSGLGETQYF
>.|TRBJ2-3|TRBV11-2|.
TGTGCCAGCAGCTGGGCCCGGGATACGCAGTATTTT
CASSWARDTQYF
>.|TRBJ2-1|TRBV24-1|TRBD1
TGTGCCACCAGTGATTTGAACAGGGGGAGATACAATGAGCAGTTCTTC
CATSDLNRGRYNEQFF
>.|TRBJ2-2|TRBV13|.
TGTGCCAGCACCTCCTCTGAGAACACCGGGGAGCTGTTTTTT
CASTSSENTGELFF
>.|TRBJ1-1|TRBV4-1|.
TGCGCCAGCAGCCATTCCGGTTGGGGCACTGAAGCTTTCTTT
CASSHSGWGTEAFF
>.|TRBJ2-1|TRBV19|.
TGTGCCAGTAGTACCCAGGGGTCGTTGGCTCCTTACAATGAGCAGTTCTTC
CASSTQGSLAPYNEQFF
>.|TRBJ1-1|TRBV27|.
TGTGCCAGCAGTTTATCGTTTGGCGGCACTGAAGCTTTCTTT
CASSLSFGGTEAFF
>.|TRBJ2-5|TRBV24-1|TRBD1
TGTGCCACCAGTCAGACCGGACAGGACCAAGAGACCCAGTACTTC
CATSQTGQDQETQYF
>.|TRBJ1-5|TRBV6-6|.
TGTGCCAGCAGTTACTCGACAGAGGGTGATCAGCCCCAGCATTTT
CASSYSTEGDQPQHF
>.|TRBJ2-5|TRBV27|.
TGTGCCAGCAGTTTCGGCGGGGCCCCCGACCAGTACTTC
CASSFGGAPDQYF
>.|TRBJ1-2|TRBV20-1|TRBD1
TGCAGTGCCAACCAACCCCCTTGGGACAGCTCAGATGGCTACACCTTC
CSANQPPWDSSDGYTF
>once|TRBJ2-2|TRBV11-3|TRBD2
TGTGCCAGCAGCTTAAGACTAGCGGGGAACACCGGGGAGCTGTTTTTT
CASSLRLAGNTGELFF
>.|TRBJ1-4|TRBV29-1|TRBD1
TGCAGCGGATCTGAGGAGGACAGGGGCGAAAAACTGTTTTTT
CSGSEEDRGEKLFF
>.|TRBJ1-2|TRBV4-2|.
TGTGCCAGCAGCCAAGATCGGGGTTCTTGGGGCTACACCTTC
CASSQDRGSWGYTF
>once|TRBJ1-6|TRBV15|TRBD1
TGTGCCACCAGGGTCGGGGGACAGAGGAATTCACCCCTCCACTTT
CATRVGGQRNSPLHF
>once|TRBJ2-7|TRBV5-6|.
TGTGCCAGCAGCTTGGCTCTTCATGAAACCTACGAGCAGTACTTC
CASSLALHETYEQYF
>.|TRBJ1-1|TRBV6-6|.
TGTGCCAGCAGTCAAGGACAGACTGAAGCTTTCTTT
CASSQGQTEAFF
>.|TRBJ2-3|TRBV3-1|.
TGTGCCAGCAGCTCATGGGGGTCCACAGATACGCAGTATTTT
CASSSWGSTDTQYF
>.|TRBJ2-7|TRBV21-1|.
TGTGCCAGCCCCCTCCGGGACAGGGGGCCCTACGAGCAGTACTTC
CASPLRDRGPYEQYF
>.|TRBJ2-2|TRBV30|.
TGTGCCTCCCGGGACGGGGGCCGGGAGCTGTTTTTT
CASRDGGRELFF
>.|TRBJ2-5|TRBV3-1|TRBD1
TGTGCCAGCAGCCAGGGGACAGCATTGGTCCAAGAGACCCAGTACTTC
CASSQGTALVQETQYF
>.|TRBJ2-1|TRBV24-1|.
TGTGCCACCAGTGACAGGGGACACAATGAGCAGTTCTTC
CATSDRGHNEQFF
>.|TRBJ2-1|TRBV7-9|TRBD2
TGTGCCAGCAGCTCACCCCAGCGGGGGGTTTCCTACAATGAGCAGTTCTTC
CASSSPQRGVSYNEQFF
>.|TRBJ1-2|TRBV7-9|TRBD1
TGTGCCAGCAGCCAGGGACAGCCCTATGGCTACACCTTC
CASSQGQPYGYTF
>once|TRBJ2-3|TRBV30|.
TGTGCCTGGGCGGCGGGACCTGGGACAGATACGCAGTATTTT
CAWAAGPGTDTQYF
>.|TRBJ1-6|TRBV3-1|.
TGTGCCAGCAGCCAAGGGGACGGTTTTAATTCACCCCTCCACTTT
CASSQGDGFNSPLHF
>.|TRBJ2-1|TRBV7-9|TRBD1
TGTGCCAGCAGCTTAAAGCGACAGGGGGCGCTGAACAATGAGCAGTTCTTC
CASSLKRQGALNNEQFF
>once|TRBJ2-1|TRBV3-1|.
TGTGCCAGCAGCCAAGACTGGCCCCAGGATGAGCAGTTCTTC
CASSQDWPQDEQFF
>.|TRBJ2-3|TRBV19|.
TGTGCCAGTAGTTGGGAGTCCCCAGATACGCAGTATTTT
CASSWESPDTQYF
>.|TRBJ1-2|TRBV20-1|TRBD1
TGCAGTGCTAGAGACGTTGGGACAGACTATGGCTACACCTTC
CSARDVGTDYGYTF
>.|TRBJ1-5|TRBV6-5|TRBD1
TGTGCCAGCAGTCTGACAGGGTATCAGCCCCAGCATTTT
CASSLTGYQPQHF
>.|TRBJ2-7|TRBV7-6|.
TGTGCCAGCAGCTTAGCAGGACTCTTCTACGAGCAGTACTTC
CASSLAGLFYEQYF
>.|TRBJ2-2|TRBV20-1|.
.
CSAVGPGGSYTGELFF
>.|TRBJ2-1|TRBV2|.
TGTGCCAGCAGTGACAGCCAGGGCTCCTACAATGAGCAGTTCTTC
CASSDSQGSYNEQFF
>.|TRBJ2-3|TRBV12-3/TRBV12-4|.
TGTGCCAGCAGTTTATTAAGGGATAGCACAGATACGCAGTATTTT
CASSLLRDSTDTQYF
>.|TRBJ2-3|TRBV29-1|.
TGCAGCGTTGAAGATACCCGAGACTTGCCCGCAGATACGCAGTATTTT
CSVEDTRDLPADTQYF
>.|TRBJ2-7|TRBV20-1|TRBD1
TGCAGTGCCAAGGACCGGGACAGCTCCTACGAGCAGTACTTC
CSAKDRDSSYEQYF
>.|TRBJ2-1|TRBV6-2/TRBV6-3|TRBD1
TGTGCCAGCAGATGGACAGGGGTCCATGAGCAGTTCTTC
CASRWTGVHEQFF
>.|TRBJ2-5|TRBV19|.
TGTGCCAGTAGTTTTGTTGTAGCAGAGACCCAGTACTTC
CASSFVVAETQYF
>.|TRBJ2-1|TRBV29-1|TRBD2
TGCAGCTCCGGGGGGAGGTTCGATGAGCAGTTCTTC
CSSGGRFDEQFF
>.|TRBJ2-3|TRBV30|TRBD2
TGTGCCTGGAGTTTCGATCAGCGGGGGGCGGGAGATACGCAGTATTTT
CAWSFDQRGAGDTQYF
>.|TRBJ1-2|TRBV7-9|.
TGTGCCAGCAGCTTAGTAAACCGCCAGGACTATGGCTACACCTTC
CASSLVNRQDYGYTF
>.|TRBJ1-2|TRBV15|.
TGTGCCACCAGCTCGAACGCCAACGGGGACGAGGGCTACACCTTC
CATSSNANGDEGYTF
>.|TRBJ2-5|TRBV12-3/TRBV12-4|.
TGTGCCAGCCGTCCGGCCGACAAGGCGGAAGGGGCCCAGTACTTC
CASRPADKAEGAQYF
>.|TRBJ2-5|TRBV27|.
TGTGCCAGCAGTTTACTAACCGTACAGGGATTCCAAGAGACCCAGTACTTC
CASSLLTVQGFQETQYF
>.|TRBJ1-2|TRBV12-3/TRBV12-4|.
TGTGCCTCATCAGGACATTTCTCGGGCTACACCTTC
CASSGHFSGYTF
>.|TRBJ1-1|TRBV15|TRBD1
TGTGCCACCAGCAGAGCAGGGGGCATGGGGCTAGCTTTCTTT
CATSRAGGMGLAFF